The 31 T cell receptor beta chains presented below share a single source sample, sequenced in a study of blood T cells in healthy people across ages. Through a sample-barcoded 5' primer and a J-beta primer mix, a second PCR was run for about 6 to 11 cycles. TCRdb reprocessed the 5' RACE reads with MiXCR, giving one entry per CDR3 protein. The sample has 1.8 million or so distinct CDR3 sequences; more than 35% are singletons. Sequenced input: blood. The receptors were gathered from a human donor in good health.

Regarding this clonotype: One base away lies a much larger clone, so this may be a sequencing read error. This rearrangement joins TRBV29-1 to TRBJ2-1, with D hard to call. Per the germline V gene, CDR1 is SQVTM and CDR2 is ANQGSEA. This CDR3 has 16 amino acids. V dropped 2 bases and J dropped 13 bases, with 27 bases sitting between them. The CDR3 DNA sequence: TGCAGCGTTGAAAAGTCGGGCGTCACCCAACAAGAGACCCAGTTCTTC. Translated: CSVEKSGVTQQETQFF.

CDR3 DNA sequence: TGTGCCAGCAGTCAACCAATTGACTTTACTAACTATGGCTACACCTTC. The encoded protein is CASSQPIDFTNYGYTF. The chain combines TRBV28 with TRBJ1-2, with D uncertain. Deletions cut 5 bases from V and 0 bases from J, with 16 bases between. The CDR3 is made up of 16 amino acids. Germline V gives CDR1 MDHEN, CDR2 SYDVKM.

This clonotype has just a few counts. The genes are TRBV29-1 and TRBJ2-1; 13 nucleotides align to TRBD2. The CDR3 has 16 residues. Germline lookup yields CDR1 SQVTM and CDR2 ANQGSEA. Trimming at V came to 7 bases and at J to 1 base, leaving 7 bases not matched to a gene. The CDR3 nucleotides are TGCAGCGCCGGGAGACTAGCGGGGGGTTCCTACAATGAGCAGTTCTTC. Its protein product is CSAGRLAGGSYNEQFF.

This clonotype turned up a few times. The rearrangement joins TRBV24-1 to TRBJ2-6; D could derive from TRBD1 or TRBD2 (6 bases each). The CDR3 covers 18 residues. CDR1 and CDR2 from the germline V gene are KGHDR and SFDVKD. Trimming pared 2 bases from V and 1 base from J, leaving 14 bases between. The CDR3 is CATSDSRGGPSGANVLTF. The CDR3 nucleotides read TGTGCCACCAGTGATTCCCGAGGGGGGCCTTCTGGGGCCAACGTCCTGACTTTC.

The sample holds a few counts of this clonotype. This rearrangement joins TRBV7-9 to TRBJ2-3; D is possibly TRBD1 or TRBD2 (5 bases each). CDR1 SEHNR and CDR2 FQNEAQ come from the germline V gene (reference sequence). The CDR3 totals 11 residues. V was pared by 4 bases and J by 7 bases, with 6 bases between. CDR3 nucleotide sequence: TGTGCCAGCAGCTGGGGGTATACGCAGTATTTT. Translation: CASSWGYTQYF.

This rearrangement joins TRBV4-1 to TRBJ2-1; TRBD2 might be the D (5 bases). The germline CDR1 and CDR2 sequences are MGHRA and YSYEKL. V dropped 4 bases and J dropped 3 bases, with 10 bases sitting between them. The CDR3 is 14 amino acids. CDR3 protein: CASSPTGNYNEQFF. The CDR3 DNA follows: TGCGCCAGCAGCCCCACGGGGAACTACAATGAGCAGTTCTTC.

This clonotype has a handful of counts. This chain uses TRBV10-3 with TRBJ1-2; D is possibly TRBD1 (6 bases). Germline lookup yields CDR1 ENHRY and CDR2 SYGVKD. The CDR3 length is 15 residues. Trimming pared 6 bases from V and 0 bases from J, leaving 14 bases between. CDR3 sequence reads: CAISSIQGPNYGYTF. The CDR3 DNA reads TGTGCCATCAGCTCGATACAGGGTCCTAACTATGGCTACACCTTC.

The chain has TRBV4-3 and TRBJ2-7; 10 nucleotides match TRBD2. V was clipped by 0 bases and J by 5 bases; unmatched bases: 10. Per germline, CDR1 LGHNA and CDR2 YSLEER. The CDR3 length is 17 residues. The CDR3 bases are TGCGCCAGCAGCCAAGATCCCGAACTAGCGGGGTCCCACGAGCAGTACTTC. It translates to CASSQDPELAGSHEQYF.

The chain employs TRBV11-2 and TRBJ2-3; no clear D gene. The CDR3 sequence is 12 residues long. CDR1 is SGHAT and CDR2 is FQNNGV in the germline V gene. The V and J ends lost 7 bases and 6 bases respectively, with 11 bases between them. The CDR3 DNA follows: TGTGCCAGCAAAGAGCTCTTCGATACGCAGTATTTT. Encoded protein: CASKELFDTQYF.

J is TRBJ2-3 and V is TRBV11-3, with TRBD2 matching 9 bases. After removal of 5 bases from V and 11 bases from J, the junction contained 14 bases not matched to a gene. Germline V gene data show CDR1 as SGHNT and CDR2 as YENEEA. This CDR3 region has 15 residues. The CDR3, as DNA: TGTGCCAGCAGCAGGGGGACTAGCCCAAAGCCCGAGCAGTATTTT. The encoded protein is CASSRGTSPKPEQYF.

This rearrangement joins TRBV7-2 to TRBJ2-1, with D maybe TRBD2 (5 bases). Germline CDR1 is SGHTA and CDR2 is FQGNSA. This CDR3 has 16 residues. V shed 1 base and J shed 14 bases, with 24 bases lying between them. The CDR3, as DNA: TGTGCCAGCAGCTTAGAGGGTTCCAGCGGCCTACGAAGGAAGTTCTTC. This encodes CASSLEGSSGLRRKFF. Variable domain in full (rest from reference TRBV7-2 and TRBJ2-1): GAGVSQSPSNKVTEKGKDVELRCDPISGHTALYWYRQSLGQGLEFLIYFQGNSAPDKSGLPSDRFSAERTGGSVSTLTIQRTQQEDSAVYLCASSLEGSSGLRRKFFGPGTRLTVL.

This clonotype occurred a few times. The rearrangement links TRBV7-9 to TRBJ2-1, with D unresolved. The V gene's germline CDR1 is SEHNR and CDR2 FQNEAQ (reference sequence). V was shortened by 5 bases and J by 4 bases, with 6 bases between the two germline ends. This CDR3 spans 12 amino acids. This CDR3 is CASSDTYNEQFF. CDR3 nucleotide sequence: TGTGCCAGCAGCGACACTTACAATGAGCAGTTCTTC.

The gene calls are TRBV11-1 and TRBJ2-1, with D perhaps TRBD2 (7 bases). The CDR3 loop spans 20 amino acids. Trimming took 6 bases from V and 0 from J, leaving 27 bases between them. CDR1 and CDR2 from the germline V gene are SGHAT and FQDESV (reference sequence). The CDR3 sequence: CASSPHIGLVGGLSYNEQFF. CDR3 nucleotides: TGTGCCAGCAGTCCACACATTGGACTAGTGGGGGGGCTCTCCTACAATGAGCAGTTCTTC.

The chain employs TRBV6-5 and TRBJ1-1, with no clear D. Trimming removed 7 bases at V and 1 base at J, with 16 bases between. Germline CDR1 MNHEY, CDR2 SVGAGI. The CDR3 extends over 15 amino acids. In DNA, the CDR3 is TGTGCCAGCACCAAATCGGGCACTTCGAACACTGAAGCTTTCTTT. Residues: CASTKSGTSNTEAFF.

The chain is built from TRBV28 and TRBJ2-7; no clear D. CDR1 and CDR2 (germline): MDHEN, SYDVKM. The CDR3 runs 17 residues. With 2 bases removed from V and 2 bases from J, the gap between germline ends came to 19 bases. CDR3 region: CASSLDLRAQLTYEQYF. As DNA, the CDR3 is TGTGCCAGCAGTTTAGATCTGCGAGCGCAACTTACCTACGAGCAGTACTTC.

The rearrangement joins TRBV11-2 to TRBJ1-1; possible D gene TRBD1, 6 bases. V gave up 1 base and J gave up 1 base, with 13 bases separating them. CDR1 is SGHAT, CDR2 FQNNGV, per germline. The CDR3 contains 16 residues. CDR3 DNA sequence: TGTGCCAGCAGCTTAGGTTGGGAGGGGGAGAACACTGAAGCTTTCTTT. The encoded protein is CASSLGWEGENTEAFF.

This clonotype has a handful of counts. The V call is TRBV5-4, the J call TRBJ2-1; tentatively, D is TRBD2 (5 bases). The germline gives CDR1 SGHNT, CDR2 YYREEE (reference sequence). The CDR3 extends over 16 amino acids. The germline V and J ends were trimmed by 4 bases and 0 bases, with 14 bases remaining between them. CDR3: CASSGEGWGSYNEQFF. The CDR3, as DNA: TGTGCCAGCAGCGGAGAGGGTTGGGGCTCCTACAATGAGCAGTTCTTC. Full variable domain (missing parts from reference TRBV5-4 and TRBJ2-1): ETGVTQSPTHLIKTRGQQVTLRCSSQSGHNTVSWYQQALGQGPQFIFQYYREEENGRGNFPPRFSGLQFPNYSSELNVNALELDDSALYLCASSGEGWGSYNEQFFGPGTRLTVL.

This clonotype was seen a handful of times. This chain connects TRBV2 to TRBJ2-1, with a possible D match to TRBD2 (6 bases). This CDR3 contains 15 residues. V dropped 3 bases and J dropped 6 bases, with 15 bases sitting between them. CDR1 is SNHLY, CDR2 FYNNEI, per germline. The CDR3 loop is CASSEEGLISNEQFF. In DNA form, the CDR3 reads TGTGCCAGCAGTGAGGAGGGGTTGATCTCCAATGAGCAGTTCTTC.

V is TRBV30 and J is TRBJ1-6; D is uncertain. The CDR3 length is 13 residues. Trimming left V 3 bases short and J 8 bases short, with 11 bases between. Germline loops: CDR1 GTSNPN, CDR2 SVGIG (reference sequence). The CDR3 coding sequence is TGTGCCTGGAGATCGGAGATAGATTCACCCCTCCACTTT. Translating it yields CAWRSEIDSPLHF. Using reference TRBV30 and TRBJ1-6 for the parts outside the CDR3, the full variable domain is SQTIHQWPATLVQPVGSPLSLECTVEGTSNPNLYWYRQAAGRGLQLLFYSVGIGQISSEVPQNLSASRPQDRQFILSSKKLLLSDSGFYLCAWRSEIDSPLHFGNGTRLTVT.

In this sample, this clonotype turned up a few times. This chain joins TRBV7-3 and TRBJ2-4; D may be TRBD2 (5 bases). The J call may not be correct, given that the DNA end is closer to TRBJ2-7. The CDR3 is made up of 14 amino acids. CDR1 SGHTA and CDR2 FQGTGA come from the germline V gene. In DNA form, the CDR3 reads TGTGCCAGCAGCTTAACCGGGGAGAATTACGAGCAGTACTTC. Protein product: CASSLTGENYEQYF.

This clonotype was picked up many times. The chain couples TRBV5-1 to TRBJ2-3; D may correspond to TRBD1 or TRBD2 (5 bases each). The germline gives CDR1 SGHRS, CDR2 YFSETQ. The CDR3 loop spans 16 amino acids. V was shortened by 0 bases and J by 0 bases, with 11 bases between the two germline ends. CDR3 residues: CASSLDGGASTDTQYF. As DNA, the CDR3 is TGCGCCAGCAGCTTGGATGGGGGAGCTAGCACAGATACGCAGTATTTT. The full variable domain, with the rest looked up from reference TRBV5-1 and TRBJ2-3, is KAGVTQTPRYLIKTRGQQVTLSCSPISGHRSVSWYQQTPGQGLQFLFEYFSETQRNKGNFPGRFSGRQFSNSRSEMNVSTLELGDSALYLCASSLDGGASTDTQYFGPGTRLTVL.

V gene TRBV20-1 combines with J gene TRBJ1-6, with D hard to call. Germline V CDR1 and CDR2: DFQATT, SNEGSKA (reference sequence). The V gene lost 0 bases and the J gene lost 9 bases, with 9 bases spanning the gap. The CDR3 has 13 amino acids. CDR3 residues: CSARDIGLSPLHF. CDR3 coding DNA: TGCAGTGCTAGAGATATTGGGCTTTCACCCCTCCACTTT.

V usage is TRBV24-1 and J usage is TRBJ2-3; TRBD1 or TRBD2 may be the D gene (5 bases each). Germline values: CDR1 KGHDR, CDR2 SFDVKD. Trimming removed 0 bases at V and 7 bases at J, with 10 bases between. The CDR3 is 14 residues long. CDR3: CATSDLGDVNTQYF. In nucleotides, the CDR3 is TGTGCCACCAGTGATTTGGGGGACGTCAATACGCAGTATTTT.

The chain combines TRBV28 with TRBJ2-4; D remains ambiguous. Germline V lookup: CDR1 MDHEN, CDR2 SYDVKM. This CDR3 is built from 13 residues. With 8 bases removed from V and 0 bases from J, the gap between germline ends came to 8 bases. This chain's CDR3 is CASSTVAKNIQYF. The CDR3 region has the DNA TGTGCCAGCTCCACGGTAGCCAAAAACATTCAGTACTTC.

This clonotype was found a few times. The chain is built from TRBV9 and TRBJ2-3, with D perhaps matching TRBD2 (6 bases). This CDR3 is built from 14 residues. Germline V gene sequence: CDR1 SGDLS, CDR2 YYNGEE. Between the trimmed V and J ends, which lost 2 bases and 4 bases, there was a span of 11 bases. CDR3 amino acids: CASSVGSGADTQYF. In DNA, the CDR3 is TGTGCCAGCAGCGTGGGGTCGGGAGCAGATACGCAGTATTTT.

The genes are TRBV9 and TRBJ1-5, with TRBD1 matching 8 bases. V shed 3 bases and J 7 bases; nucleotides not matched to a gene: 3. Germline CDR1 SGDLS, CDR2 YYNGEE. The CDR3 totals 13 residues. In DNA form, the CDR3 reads TGTGCCAGCAGCGAAGGACAGGGCCAGCCCCAGCATTTT. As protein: CASSEGQGQPQHF.

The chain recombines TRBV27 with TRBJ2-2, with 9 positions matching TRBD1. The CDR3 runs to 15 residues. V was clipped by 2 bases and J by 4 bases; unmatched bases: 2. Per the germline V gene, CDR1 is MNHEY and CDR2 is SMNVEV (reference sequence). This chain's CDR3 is CASSLGTGFTGELFF. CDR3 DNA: TGTGCCAGCAGTTTAGGGACAGGGTTCACCGGGGAGCTGTTTTTT.

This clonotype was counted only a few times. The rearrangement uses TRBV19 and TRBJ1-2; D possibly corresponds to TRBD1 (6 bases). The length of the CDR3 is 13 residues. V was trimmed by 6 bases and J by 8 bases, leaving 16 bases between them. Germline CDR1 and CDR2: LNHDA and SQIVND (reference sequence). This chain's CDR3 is CASSVRGGDGYTF. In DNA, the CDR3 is TGTGCCAGTAGCGTCAGGGGAGGGGACGGCTACACCTTC.

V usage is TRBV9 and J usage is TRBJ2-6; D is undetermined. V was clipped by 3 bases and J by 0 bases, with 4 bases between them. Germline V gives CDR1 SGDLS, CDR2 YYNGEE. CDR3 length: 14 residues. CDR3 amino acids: CASSAHSGANVLTF. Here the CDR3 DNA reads TGTGCCAGCAGCGCACACTCTGGGGCCAACGTCCTGACTTTC.

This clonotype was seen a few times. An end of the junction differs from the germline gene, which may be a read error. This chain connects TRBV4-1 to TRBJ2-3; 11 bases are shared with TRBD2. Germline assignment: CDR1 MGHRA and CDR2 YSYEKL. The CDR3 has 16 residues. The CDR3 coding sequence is TGCGCCAGCAACCAAGTCACTAGCGGGGGTACAGATACGCAGTATTTT. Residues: CASNQVTSGGTDTQYF.

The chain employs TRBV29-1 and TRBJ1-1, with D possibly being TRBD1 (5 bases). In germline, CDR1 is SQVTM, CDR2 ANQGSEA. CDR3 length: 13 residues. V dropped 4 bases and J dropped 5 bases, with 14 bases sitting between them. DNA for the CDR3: TGCAGCGTTGTCGGCAGGGTGGGGACTGAAGCTTTCTTT. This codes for CSVVGRVGTEAFF.